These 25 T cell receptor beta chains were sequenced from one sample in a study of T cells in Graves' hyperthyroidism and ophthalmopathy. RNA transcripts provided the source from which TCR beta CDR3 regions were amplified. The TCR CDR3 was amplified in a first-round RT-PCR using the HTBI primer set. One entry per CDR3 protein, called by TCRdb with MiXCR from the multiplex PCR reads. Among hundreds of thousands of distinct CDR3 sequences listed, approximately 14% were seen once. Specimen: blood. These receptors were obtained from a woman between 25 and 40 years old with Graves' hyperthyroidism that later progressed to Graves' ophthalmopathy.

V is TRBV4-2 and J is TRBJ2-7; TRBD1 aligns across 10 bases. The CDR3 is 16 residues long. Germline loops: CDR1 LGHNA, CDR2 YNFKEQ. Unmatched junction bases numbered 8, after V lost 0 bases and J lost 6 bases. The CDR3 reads CASSQDWDRGHFEQYF. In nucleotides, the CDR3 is TGTGCCAGCAGCCAAGATTGGGACAGGGGTCACTTCGAGCAGTACTTC.

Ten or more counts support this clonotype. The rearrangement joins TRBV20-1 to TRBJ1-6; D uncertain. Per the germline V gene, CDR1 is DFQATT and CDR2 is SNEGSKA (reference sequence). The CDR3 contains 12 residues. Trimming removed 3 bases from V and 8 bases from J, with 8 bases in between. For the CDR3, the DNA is TGCAGTGCTAGGGGCCAGGATTCACCCCTCCACTTT. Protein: CSARGQDSPLHF.

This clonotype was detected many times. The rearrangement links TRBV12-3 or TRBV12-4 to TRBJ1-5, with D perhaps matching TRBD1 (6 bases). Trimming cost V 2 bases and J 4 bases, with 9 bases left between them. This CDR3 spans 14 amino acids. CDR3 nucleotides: TGTGCCAGCAGTTTACCAGGGGCAAATCAGCCCCAGCATTTT. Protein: CASSLPGANQPQHF.

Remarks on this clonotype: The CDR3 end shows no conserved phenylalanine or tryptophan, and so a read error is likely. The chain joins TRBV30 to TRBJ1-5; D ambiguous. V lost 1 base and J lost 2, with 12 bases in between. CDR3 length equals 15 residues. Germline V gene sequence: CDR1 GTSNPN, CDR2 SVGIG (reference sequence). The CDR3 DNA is TGTGCCTGGAGTGGTCGGCCTGGGGGCAATCAGCCCCAGCATCTT. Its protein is CAWSGRPGGNQPQHL.

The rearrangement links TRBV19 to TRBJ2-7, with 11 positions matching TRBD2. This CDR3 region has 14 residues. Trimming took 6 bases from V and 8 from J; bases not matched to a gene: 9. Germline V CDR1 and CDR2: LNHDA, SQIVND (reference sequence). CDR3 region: CASSPDTSGGKQYF. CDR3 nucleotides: TGTGCCAGTAGCCCGGACACTAGCGGGGGCAAGCAGTACTTC.

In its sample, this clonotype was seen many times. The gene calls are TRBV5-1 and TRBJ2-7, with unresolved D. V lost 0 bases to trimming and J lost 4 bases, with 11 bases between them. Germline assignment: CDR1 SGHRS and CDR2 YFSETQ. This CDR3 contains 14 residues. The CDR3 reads CASSLGTEIYEQYF. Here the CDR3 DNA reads TGCGCCAGCAGCTTGGGGACGGAGATATACGAGCAGTACTTC.

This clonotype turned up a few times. This CDR3 reads CATSDPAGGVSEQYF. The CDR3 DNA is TGTGCCACCAGTGACCCGGCGGGTGGAGTAAGCGAGCAGTACTTC. This chain uses TRBV24-1 with TRBJ2-7; D possibly corresponds to TRBD2 (5 bases). The CDR3 spans 15 residues. CDR1 is KGHDR, CDR2 SFDVKD, per germline. The germline V and J ends were trimmed by 4 bases and 6 bases, with 18 bases remaining between them.

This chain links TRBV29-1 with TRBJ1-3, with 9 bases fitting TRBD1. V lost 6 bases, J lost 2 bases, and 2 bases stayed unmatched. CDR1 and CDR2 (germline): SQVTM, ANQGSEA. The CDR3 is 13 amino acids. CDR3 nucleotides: TGCAGCGTGCGACAGGGGGCTGGAAACACCATATATTTT. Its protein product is CSVRQGAGNTIYF.

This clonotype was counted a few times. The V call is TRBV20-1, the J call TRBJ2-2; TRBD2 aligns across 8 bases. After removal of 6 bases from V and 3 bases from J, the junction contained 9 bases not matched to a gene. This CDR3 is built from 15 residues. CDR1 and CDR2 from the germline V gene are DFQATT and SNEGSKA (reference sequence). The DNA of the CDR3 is TGCAGTGCCCCGTCCCGGGGGGGCGACACCGGGGAGCTGTTTTTT. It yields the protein CSAPSRGGDTGELFF.

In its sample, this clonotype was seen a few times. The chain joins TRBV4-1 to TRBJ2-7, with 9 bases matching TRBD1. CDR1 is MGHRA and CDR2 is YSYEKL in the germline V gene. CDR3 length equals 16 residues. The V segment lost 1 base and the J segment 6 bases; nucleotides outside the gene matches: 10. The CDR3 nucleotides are TGCGCCAGCAGCCAAGTAAGAGGGACAGGGTCGATCGAGCAGTACTTC. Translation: CASSQVRGTGSIEQYF.

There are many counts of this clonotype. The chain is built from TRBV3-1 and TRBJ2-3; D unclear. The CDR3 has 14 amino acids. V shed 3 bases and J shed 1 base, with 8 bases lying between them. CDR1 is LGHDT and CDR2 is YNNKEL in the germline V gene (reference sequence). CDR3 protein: CASSHPSRTDTQYF. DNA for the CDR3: TGTGCCAGCAGCCACCCCTCACGCACAGATACGCAGTATTTT.

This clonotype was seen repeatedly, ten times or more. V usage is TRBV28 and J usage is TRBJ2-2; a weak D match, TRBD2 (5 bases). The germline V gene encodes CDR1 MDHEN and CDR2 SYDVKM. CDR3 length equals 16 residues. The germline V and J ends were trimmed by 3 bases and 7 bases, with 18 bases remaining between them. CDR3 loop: CASSFGRRKWDGELFF. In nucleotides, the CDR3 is TGTGCCAGCAGTTTTGGTAGGAGGAAGTGGGACGGGGAGCTGTTTTTT.

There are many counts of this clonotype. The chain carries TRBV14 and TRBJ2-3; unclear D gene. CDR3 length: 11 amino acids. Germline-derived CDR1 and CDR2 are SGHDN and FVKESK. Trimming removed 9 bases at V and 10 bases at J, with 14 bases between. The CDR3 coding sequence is TGTGCCAGTTCCTCCGGTAATGCGCAGTATTTT. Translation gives CASSSGNAQYF.

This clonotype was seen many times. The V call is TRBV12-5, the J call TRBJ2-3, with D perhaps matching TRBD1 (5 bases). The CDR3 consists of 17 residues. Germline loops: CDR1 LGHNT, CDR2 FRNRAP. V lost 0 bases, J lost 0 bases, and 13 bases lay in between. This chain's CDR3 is CASGLVRGSVSTDTQYF. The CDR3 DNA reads TGTGCTAGTGGTTTGGTAAGGGGCTCTGTGAGCACAGATACGCAGTATTTT.

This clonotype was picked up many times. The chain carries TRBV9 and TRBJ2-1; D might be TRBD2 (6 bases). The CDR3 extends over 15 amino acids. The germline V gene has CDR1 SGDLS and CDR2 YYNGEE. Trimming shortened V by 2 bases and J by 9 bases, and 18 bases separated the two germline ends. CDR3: CASSVGNYLATEQFF. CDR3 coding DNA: TGTGCCAGCAGCGTTGGTAACTATCTAGCGACTGAGCAGTTCTTC. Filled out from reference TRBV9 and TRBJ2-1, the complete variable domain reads DSGVTQTPKHLITATGQRVTLRCSPRSGDLSVYWYQQSLDQGLQFLIQYYNGEERAKGNILERFSAQQFPDLHSELNLSSLELGDSALYFCASSVGNYLATEQFFGPGTRLTVL.

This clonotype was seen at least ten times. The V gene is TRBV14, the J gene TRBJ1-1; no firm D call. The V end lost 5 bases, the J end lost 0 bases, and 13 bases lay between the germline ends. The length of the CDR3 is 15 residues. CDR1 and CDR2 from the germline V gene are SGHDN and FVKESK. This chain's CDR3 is CASSFQSPMNTEAFF. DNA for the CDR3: TGTGCCAGCAGCTTCCAGAGCCCGATGAACACTGAAGCTTTCTTT.

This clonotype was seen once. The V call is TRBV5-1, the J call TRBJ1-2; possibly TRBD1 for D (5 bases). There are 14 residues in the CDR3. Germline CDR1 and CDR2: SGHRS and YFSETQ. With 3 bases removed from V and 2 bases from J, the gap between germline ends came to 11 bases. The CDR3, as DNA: TGCGCCAGCAGCTACGACAGTGCCAACTATGGCTACACCTTC. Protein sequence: CASSYDSANYGYTF.

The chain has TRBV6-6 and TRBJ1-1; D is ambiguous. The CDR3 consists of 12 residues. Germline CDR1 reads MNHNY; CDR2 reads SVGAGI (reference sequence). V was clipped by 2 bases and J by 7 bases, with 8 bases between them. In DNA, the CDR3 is TGTGCCAGCAGTTACGTTCGCGATGAAGCTTTCTTT. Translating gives CASSYVRDEAFF.

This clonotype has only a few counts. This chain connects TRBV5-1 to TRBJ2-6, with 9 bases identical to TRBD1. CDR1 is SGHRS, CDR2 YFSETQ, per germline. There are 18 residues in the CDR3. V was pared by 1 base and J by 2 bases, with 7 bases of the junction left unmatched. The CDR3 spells CASSLTTGGGTGANVLTF. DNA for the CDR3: TGCGCCAGCAGCTTGACGACAGGGGGAGGAACTGGGGCCAACGTCCTGACTTTC.

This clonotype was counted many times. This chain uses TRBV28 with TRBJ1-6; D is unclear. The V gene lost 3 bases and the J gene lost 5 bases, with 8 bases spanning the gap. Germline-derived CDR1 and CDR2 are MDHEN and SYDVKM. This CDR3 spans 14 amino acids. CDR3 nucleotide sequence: TGTGCCAGCAGTTTTGGCGGGAATAATTCACCCCTCCACTTT. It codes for CASSFGGNNSPLHF.

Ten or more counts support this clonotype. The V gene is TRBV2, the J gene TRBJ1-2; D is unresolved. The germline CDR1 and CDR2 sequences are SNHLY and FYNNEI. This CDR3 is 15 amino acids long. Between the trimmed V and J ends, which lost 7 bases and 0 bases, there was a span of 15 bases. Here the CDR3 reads CASTEGGRANYGYTF. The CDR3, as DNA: TGTGCCAGCACGGAGGGAGGCAGAGCTAACTATGGCTACACCTTC.

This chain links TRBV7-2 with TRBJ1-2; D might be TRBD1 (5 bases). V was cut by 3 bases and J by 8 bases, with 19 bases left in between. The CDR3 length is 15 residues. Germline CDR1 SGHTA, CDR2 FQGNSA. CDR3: CASSFGTGGDWGYTF. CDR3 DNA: TGTGCCAGCAGCTTCGGAACAGGAGGGGATTGGGGCTACACCTTC.

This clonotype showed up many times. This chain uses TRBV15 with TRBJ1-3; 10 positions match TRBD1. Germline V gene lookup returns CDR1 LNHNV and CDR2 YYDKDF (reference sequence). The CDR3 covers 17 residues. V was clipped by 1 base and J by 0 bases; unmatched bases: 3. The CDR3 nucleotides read TGTGCCACCAGCAGAGCCGGGACAGGGGTCTCTGGAAACACCATATATTTT. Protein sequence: CATSRAGTGVSGNTIYF.

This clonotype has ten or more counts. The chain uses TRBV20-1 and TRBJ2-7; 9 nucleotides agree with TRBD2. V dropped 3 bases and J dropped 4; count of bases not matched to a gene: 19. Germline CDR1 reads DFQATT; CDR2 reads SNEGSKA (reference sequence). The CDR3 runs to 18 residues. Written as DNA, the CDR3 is TGCAGTGCTAGGGGTATGGCCCCGGAGGCTAGCGGGAAATACGAGCAGTACTTC. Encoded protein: CSARGMAPEASGKYEQYF.

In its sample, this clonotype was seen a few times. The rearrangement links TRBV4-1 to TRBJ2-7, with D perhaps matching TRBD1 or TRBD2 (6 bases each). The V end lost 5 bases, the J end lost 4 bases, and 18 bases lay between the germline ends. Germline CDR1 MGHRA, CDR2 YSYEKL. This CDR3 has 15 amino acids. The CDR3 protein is CASSSTGMGGYEQYF. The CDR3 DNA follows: TGCGCCAGCAGCTCCACAGGGATGGGAGGTTACGAGCAGTACTTC.